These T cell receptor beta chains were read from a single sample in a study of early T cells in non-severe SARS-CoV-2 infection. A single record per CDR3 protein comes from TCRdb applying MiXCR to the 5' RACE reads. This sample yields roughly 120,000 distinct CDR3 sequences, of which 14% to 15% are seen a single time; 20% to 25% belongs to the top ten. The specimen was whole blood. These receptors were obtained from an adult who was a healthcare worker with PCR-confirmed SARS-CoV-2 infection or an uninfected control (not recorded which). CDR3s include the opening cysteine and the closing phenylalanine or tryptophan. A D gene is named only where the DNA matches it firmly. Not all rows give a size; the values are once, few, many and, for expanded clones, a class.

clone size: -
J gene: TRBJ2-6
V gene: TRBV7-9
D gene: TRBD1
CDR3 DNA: TGTGCCAGCAGCGCCCGGGGACAGGGGGCGCTTGGGGCCAACGTCCTGACTTTC
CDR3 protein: CASSARGQGALGANVLTF

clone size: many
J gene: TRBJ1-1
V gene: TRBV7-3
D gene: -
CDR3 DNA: TGTGCCAGCAGCTTGACGGTGAACACTGAAGCTTTCTTT
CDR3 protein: CASSLTVNTEAFF

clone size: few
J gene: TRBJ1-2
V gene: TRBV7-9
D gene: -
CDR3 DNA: TGTGCCAGCAGCCGCGGAGCAACTAACTATGGCTACACCTTC
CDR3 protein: CASSRGATNYGYTF

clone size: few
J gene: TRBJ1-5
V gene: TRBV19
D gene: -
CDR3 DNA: TGTGCCAGCGCCGCCCAGGGAAATAGCAATCAGCCCCAGCATTTT
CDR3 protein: CASAAQGNSNQPQHF

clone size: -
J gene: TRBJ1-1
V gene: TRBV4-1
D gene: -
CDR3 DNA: TGCGCCAGCTCCGTACGCACAGAGAACACTGAAGCTTTCTTT
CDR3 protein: CASSVRTENTEAFF

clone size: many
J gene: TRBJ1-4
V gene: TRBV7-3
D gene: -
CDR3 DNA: TGTGCCAGCAGCTTAACCGGAAAACTGTTTTTT
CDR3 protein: CASSLTGKLFF

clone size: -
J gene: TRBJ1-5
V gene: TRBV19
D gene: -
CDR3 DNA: TGTGCCAGTACCCCTCTAGATAGCAATCAGCCCCAGCATTTT
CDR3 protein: CASTPLDSNQPQHF

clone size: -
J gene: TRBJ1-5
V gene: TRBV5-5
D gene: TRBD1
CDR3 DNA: TGTGCCAGCAGCTTTACCGGGACAGGGGGTATGCAGCCCCAGCATTTT
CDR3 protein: CASSFTGTGGMQPQHF

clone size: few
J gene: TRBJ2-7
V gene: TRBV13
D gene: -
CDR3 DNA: TGTGCCAGCAGCTTCTCGGGGGACTACGAGCAGTACTTC
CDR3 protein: CASSFSGDYEQYF

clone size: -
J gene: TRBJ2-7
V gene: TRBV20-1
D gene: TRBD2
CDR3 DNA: TGCAGTGCCTTAGATCGGGGGGACGAGCAGTACTTC
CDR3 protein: CSALDRGDEQYF

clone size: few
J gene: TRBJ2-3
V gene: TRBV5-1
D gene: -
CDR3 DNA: TGCGCCAGCAGCTTGGCCGGGGGTTACACAGATACGCAGTATTTT
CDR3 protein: CASSLAGGYTDTQYF

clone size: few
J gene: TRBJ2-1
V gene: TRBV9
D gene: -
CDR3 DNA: TGTGCCAGCAGCGTAGTCGGCAGGGCCGATGAGCAGTTCTTC
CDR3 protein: CASSVVGRADEQFF

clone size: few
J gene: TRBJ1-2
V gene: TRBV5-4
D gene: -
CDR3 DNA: TGTGCCAGCAGCCAGGACCTAAACTATGGCTACACCTTC
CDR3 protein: CASSQDLNYGYTF

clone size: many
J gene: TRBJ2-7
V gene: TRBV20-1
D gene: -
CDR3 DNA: TGCAGTGCACGAAAGACGGGCTACGAGCAGTACTTC
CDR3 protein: CSARKTGYEQYF

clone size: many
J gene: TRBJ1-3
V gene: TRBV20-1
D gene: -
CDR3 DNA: TGCAGTGCCCCATCAAACGGAAGAAACACCATATATTTT
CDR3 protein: CSAPSNGRNTIYF

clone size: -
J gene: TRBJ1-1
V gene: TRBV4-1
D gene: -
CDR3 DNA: TGCGCCAGCAGCCATTACAGGGAGACCACTGAAGCTTTCTTT
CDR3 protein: CASSHYRETTEAFF

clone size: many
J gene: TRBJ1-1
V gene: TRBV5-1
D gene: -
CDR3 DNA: TGCGCCAGCAGCTTGGGTAAGACGAACACTGAAGCTTTCTTT
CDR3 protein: CASSLGKTNTEAFF

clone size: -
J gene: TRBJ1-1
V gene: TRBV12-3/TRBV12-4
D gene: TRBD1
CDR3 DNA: TGTGCCAGCAGTCTTGGGCACACAGGGGCTGAAGCTTTCTTT
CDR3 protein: CASSLGHTGAEAFF

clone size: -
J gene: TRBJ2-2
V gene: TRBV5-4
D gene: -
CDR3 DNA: TGTGCCAGCAGCCCCCGTGAGAACACCGGGGAGCTGTTTTTT
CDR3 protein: CASSPRENTGELFF

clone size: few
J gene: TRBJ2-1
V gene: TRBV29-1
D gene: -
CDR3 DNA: TGCAGCGTTGAATTAGGGGGGGTCTTGGGTGAGCAGTTCTTC
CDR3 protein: CSVELGGVLGEQFF

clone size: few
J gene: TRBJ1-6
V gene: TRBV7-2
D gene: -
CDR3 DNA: TGTGCCAGCAATTTCGGTAGTAGCTATAATTCACCCCTCCACTTT
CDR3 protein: CASNFGSSYNSPLHF

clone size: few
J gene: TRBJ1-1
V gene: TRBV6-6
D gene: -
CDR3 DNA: TGTGCCAGCAGCACCCTAGAGGGCCGCGGCACTGAAGCTTTCTTT
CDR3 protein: CASSTLEGRGTEAFF

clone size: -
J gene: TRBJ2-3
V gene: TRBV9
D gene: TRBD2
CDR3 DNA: TGTGCCAGCAGCCCTCGAGGTAGCGGGTTTAGCACAGATACGCAGTATTTT
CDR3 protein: CASSPRGSGFSTDTQYF

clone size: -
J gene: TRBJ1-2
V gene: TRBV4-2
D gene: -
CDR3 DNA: TGTGCCAGCAGCCAAGATCTTTCCGTTAACTATGGCTACACCTTC
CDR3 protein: CASSQDLSVNYGYTF

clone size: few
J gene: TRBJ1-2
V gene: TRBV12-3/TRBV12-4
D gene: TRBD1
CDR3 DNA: TGTGCCAGCAGTAGGACAGGGATCGGCGGCTACACCTTC
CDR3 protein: CASSRTGIGGYTF

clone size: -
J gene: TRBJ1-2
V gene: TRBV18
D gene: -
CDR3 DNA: TGTGCCAGCTCACCACTAATCTATGGCTACACCTTC
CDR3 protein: CASSPLIYGYTF

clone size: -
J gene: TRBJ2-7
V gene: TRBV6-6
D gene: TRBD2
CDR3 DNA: TGTGCCAGCGGGAGCGGGACCTCTTCCTACGAGCAGTACTTC
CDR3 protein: CASGSGTSSYEQYF

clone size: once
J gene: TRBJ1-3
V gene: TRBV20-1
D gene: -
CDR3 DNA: TGCAGTGCTAGATACGAGGGAACCATATATTTT
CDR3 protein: CSARYEGTIYF

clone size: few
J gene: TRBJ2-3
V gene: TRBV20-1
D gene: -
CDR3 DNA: TGCAGTGCTAGAGATAGGAGTCAGGGGTTAGATACGCAGTATTTT
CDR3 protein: CSARDRSQGLDTQYF

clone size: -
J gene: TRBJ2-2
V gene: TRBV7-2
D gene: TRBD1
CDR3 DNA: TGTGCCAGCCATTTTGACAGGGGTCGAGGGGAGCTGTTTTTT
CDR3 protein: CASHFDRGRGELFF

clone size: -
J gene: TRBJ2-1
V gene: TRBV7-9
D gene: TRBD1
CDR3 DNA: TGTGCCAGCACCACACGGGACAGGGTGAATGAGCAGTTCTTC
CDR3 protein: CASTTRDRVNEQFF

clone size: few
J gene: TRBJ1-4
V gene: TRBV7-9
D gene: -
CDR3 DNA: TGTGCCAGCAGCTCCTCAGCGATGACTAATGAAAAACTGTTTTTT
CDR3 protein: CASSSSAMTNEKLFF

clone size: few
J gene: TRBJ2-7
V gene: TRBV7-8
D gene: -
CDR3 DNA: TGTGCCAGCAGCTTAGCGGTCACAGCGGTAGGCCCCTACGAGCAGTACTTC
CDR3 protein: CASSLAVTAVGPYEQYF

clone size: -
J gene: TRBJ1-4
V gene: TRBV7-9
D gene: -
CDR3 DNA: TGTGCCAGCAGCTTAGCGGAGACGGTTAATGAAAAACTGTTTTTT
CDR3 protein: CASSLAETVNEKLFF

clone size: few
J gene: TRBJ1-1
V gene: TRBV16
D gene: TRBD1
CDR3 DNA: TGTGCCAGCAGCCAAGCCCCTGCAGGGGGGGCTTTCTTT
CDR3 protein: CASSQAPAGGAFF

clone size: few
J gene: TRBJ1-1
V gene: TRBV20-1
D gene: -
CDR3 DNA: TGCAGTGCTAGGGAGTGGACTGAAGCTTTCTTT
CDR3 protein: CSAREWTEAFF

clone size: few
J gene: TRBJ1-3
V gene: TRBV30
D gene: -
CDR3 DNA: TGTGCCTGGAGTGCGGGGGCGTTGGGAAACACCATATATTTT
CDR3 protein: CAWSAGALGNTIYF

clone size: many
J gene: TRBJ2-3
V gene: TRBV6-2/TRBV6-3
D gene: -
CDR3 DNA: TGTGCCAGCAGTTACATCTCGGCCACAGATACGCAGTATTTT
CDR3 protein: CASSYISATDTQYF

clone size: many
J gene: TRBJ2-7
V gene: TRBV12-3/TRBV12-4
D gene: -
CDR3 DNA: TGTGCCAGCACCGCACCTTGGGACGAGCAGTACTTC
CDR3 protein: CASTAPWDEQYF

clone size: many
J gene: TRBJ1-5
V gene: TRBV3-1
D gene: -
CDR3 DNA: TGTGCCAGCAGCCAGGCGGAGGAGCCCCAGCATTTT
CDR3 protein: CASSQAEEPQHF

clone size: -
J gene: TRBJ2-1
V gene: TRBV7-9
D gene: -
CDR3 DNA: TGTGCCAGCAGCTTTTCAGAAACCCGCTTTAATGAGCTGTTCTTC
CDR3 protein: CASSFSETRFNELFF

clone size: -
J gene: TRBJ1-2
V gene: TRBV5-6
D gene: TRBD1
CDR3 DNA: TGTGCCAGCAGCTTGGAGACAGGGTTTAACTATGGCTACACCTTC
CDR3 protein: CASSLETGFNYGYTF